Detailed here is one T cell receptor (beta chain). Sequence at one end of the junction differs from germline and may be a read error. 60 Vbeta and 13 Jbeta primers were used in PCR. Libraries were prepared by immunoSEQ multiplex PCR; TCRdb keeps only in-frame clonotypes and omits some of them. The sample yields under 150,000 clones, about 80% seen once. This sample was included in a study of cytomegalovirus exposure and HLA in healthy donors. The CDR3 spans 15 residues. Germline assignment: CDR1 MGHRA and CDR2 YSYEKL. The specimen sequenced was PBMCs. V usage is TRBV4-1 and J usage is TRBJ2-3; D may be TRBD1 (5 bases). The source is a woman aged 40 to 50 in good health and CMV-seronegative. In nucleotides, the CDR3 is TGCCCCAGCTCCCGTGGACATACTAACACAGATACGCAGTATTTT. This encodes CPSSRGHTNTDTQYF.